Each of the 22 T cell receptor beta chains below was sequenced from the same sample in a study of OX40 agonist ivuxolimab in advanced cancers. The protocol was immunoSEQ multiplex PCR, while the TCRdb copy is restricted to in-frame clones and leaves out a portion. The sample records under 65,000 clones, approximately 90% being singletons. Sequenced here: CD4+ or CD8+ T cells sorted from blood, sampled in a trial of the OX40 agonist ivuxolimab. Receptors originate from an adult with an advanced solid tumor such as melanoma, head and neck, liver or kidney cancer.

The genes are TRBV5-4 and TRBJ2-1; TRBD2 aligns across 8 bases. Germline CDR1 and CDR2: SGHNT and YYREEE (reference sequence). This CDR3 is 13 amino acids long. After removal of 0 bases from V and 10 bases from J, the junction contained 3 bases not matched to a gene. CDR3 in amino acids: CASSLEGTREQFF. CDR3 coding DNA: TGTGCCAGCAGCTTGGAGGGGACTAGGGAGCAGTTCTTC. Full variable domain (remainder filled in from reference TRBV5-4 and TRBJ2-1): ETGVTQSPTHLIKTRGQQVTLRCSSQSGHNTVSWYQQALGQGPQFIFQYYREEENGRGNFPPRFSGLQFPNYSSELNVNALELDDSALYLCASSLEGTREQFFGPGTRLTVL.

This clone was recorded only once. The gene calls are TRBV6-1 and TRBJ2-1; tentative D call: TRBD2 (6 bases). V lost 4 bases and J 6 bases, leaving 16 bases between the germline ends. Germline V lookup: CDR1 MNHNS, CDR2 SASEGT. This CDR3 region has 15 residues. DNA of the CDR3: TGTGCCAGCAGTGCCCTAGCGTTCGGGTCCAATGAGCAGTTCTTC. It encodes CASSALAFGSNEQFF.

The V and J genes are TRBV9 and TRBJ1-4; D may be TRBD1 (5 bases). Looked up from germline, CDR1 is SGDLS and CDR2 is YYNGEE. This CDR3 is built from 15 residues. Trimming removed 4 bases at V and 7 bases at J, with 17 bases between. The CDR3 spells CASSRTDGRGEKLFF. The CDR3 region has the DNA TGTGCCAGCAGCCGAACAGACGGGAGGGGTGAAAAACTGTTTTTT.

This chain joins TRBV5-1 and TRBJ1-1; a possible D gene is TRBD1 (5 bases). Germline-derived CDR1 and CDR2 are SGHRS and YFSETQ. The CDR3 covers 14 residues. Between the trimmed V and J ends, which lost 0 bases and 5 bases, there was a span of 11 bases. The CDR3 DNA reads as TGCGCCAGCAGCTTGGAGTCCGGGGGGACTGAAGCTTTCTTT. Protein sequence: CASSLESGGTEAFF.

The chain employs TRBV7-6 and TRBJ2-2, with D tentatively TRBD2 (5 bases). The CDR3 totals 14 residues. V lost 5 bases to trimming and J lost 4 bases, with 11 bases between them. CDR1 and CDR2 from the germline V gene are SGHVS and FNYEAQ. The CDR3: CASSPGVPTGELFF. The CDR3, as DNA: TGTGCCAGCAGCCCCGGGGTGCCCACCGGGGAGCTGTTTTTT.

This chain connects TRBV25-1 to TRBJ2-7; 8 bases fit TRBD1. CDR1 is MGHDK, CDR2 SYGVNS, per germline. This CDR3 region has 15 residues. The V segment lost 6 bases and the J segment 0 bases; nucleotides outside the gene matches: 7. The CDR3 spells CASRDDRGYSYEQYF. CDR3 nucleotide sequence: TGTGCCAGCAGAGATGACAGGGGTTACTCCTACGAGCAGTACTTC.

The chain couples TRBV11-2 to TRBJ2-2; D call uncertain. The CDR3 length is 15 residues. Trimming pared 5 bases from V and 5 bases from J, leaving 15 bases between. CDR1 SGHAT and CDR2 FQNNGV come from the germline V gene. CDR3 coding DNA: TGTGCCAGCAGCCAAACCCTGGGCCCTACCGGGGAGCTGTTTTTT. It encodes CASSQTLGPTGELFF.

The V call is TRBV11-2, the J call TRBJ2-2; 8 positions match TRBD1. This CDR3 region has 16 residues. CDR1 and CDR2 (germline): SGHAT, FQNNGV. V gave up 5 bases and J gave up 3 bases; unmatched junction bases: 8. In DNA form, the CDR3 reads TGTGCCAGCAGCCCGCGGGCAGGGGGCCACACCGGGGAGCTGTTTTTT. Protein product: CASSPRAGGHTGELFF.

The CDR3 loop is CASSLPQGYNSPLHF. In DNA form, the CDR3 reads TGTGCCAGCAGCTTACCACAGGGATATAATTCACCCCTCCACTTT. The chain couples TRBV7-9 to TRBJ1-6; D possibly corresponds to TRBD1 (6 bases). Germline V CDR1 and CDR2: SEHNR, FQNEAQ (reference sequence). The germline V and J ends were trimmed by 2 bases and 4 bases, with 9 bases remaining between them. This CDR3 has 15 residues.

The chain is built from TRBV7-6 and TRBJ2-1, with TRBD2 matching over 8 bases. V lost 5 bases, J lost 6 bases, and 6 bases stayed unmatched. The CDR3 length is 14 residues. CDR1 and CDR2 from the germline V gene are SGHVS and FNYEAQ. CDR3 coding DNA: TGTGCCAGCAGCCCACAGGGACTAGTCAATGAGCAGTTCTTC. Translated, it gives CASSPQGLVNEQFF.

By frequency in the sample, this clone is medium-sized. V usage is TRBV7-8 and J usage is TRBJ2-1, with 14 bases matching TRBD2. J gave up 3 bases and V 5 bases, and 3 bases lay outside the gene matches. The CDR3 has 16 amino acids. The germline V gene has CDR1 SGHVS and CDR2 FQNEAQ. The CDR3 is CASSPGTSGSYNEQFF. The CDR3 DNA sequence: TGTGCCAGCAGCCCCGGGACTAGCGGGAGCTACAATGAGCAGTTCTTC.

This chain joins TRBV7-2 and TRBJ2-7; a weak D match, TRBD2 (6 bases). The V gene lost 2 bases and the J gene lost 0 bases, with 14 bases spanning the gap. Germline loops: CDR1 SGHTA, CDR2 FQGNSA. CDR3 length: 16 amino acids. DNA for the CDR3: TGTGCCAGCAGCTTAAAGCGGGCCCCGAGCTCCTACGAGCAGTACTTC. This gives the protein CASSLKRAPSSYEQYF.

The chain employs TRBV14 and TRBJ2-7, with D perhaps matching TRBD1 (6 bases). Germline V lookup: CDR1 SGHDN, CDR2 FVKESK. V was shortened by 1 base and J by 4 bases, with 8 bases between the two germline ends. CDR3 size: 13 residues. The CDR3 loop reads CASSQVGQYEQYF. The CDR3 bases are TGTGCCAGCAGCCAAGTCGGACAGTACGAGCAGTACTTC.

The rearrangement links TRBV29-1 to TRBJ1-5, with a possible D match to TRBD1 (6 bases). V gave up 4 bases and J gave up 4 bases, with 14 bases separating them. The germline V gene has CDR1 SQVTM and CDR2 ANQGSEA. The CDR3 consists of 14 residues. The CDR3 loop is CSVVVGAGNQPQHF. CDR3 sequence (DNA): TGCAGCGTTGTAGTGGGGGCTGGAAATCAGCCCCAGCATTTT.

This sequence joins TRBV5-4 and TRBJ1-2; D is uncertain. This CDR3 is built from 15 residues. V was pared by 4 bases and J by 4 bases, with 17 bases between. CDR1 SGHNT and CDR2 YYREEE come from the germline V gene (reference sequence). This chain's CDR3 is CASSQEAWLTYGYTF. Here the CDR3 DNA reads TGTGCCAGCAGCCAAGAGGCGTGGTTGACCTATGGCTACACCTTC.

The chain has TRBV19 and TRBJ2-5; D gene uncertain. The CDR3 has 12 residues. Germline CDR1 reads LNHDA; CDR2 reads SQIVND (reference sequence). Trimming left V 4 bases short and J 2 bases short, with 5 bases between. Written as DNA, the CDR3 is TGTGCCAGTAGTACCCAACAAGAGACCCAGTACTTC. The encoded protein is CASSTQQETQYF.

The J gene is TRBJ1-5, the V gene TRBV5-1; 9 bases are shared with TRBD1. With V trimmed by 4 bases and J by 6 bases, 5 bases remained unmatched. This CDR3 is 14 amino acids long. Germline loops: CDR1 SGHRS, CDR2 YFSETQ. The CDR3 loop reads CASSPQTGGQPQHF. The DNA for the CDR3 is TGCGCCAGCAGCCCTCAGACAGGGGGTCAGCCCCAGCATTTT.

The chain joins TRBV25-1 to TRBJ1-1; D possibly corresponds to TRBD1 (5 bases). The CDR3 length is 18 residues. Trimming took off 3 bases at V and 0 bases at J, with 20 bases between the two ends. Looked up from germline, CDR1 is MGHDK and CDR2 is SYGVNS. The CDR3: CASSDGGLSTVMNTEAFF. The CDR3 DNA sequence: TGTGCCAGCAGTGATGGAGGCCTTTCGACAGTAATGAACACTGAAGCTTTCTTT. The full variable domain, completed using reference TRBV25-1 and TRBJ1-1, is EADIYQTPRYLVIGTGKKITLECSQTMGHDKMYWYQQDPGMELHLIHYSYGVNSTEKGDLSSESTVSRIRTEHFPLTLESARPSHTSQYLCASSDGGLSTVMNTEAFFGQGTRLTVV.

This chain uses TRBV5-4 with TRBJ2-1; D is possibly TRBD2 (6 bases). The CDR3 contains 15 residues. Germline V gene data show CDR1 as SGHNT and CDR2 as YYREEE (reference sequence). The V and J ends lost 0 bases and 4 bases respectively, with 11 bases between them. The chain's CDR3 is CASSLEGGIYNEQFF. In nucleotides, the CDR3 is TGTGCCAGCAGCTTGGAAGGCGGGATATACAATGAGCAGTTCTTC.

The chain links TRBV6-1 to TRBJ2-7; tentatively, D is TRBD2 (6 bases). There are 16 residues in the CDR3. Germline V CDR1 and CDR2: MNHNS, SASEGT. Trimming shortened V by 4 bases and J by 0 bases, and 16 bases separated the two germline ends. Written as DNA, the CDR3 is TGTGCCAGCAGTGTTACCGGGACTCAGAGCTCCTACGAGCAGTACTTC. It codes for CASSVTGTQSSYEQYF.

The CDR3 DNA follows: TGTGCCAGCTCGGAGAGCGAAGGGCCCTACGAGCAGTACTTC. Translating it yields CASSESEGPYEQYF. V gene TRBV18 combines with J gene TRBJ2-7, with D hard to call. Germline CDR1 is KGHSH and CDR2 is LQKENI. CDR3 length: 14 amino acids. V lost 6 bases and J lost 2, with 14 bases in between.

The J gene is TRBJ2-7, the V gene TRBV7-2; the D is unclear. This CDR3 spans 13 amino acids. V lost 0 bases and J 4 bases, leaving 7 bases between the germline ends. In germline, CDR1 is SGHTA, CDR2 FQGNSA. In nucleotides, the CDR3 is TGTGCCAGCAGCTTAGCGAAAAAATACGAGCAGTACTTC. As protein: CASSLAKKYEQYF.